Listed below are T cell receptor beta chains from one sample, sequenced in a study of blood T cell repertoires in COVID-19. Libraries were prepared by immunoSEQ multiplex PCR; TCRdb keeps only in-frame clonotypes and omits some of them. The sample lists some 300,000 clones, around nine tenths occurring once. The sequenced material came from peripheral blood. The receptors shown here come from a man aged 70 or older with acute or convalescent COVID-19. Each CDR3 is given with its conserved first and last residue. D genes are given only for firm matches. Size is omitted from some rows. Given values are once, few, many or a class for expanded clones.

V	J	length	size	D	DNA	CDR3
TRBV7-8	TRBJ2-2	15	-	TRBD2	TGTGCCAGCAGCCCGACTAGCGGGAGTCCCGGGGAGCTGTTTTTT	CASSPTSGSPGELFF
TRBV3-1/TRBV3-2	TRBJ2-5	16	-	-	TGTGCCAGCAGCCCGAATTGGGCCGGACAAGGAGAGACCCAGTACTTC	CASSPNWAGQGETQYF
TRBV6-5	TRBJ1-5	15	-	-	TGTGCCAGCAGTATGGAGGGCGTAGGCAATCAGCCCCAGCATTTT	CASSMEGVGNQPQHF
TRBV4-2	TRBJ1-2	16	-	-	TGTGCCAGCAGCCAAACGGGCCGGGGGGGGTACTATGGCTACACCTTC	CASSQTGRGGYYGYTF
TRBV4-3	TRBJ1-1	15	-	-	TGCGCCAGCAGCCAAGATCCGGGAGGTGACACTGAAGCTTTCTTT	CASSQDPGGDTEAFF
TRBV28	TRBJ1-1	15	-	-	TGTGCCAGCAGTTTATTACGGGGTGGGAACACTGAAGCTTTCTTT	CASSLLRGGNTEAFF
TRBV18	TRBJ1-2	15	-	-	TGTGCCAGCTCACCCCCCGCGGGGGCCCAGGGTGGCTACACCTTC	CASSPPAGAQGGYTF
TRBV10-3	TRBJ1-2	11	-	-	TGTGCCATCAGTGACACAGGTCCTGGGACCTTC	CAISDTGPGTF
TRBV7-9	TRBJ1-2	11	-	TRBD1	TGTGCCAGCAGCCCGGGACAGGGTGGCACCTTC	CASSPGQGGTF
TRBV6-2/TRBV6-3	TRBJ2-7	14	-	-	TGTGCCAGCAGTTACATCGGGGGTCCTGACGAGCAGTACTTC	CASSYIGGPDEQYF
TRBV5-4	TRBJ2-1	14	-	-	TGTGCCAGCAGCTTGGCGGGTAGTTACAATGAGCAGTTCTTC	CASSLAGSYNEQFF
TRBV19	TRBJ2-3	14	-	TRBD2	TGTGCCAGTAGTCGGACTAGCGCTGCAGATACGCAGTATTTT	CASSRTSAADTQYF
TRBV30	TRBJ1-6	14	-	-	TGTGCCTGGAGGGCCACGGGTAGTTATTCACCCCTCCACTTT	CAWRATGSYSPLHF
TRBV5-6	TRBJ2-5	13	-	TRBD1	TGTGCCAGCAGCTTTCTGCAGGGGGTTGACCAGTACTTC	CASSFLQGVDQYF
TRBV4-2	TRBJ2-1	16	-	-	TGTGCCAGCAGCCAAGATGGAGGGGTGACTCCGACACCTCAGTTCTTC	CASSQDGGVTPTPQFF
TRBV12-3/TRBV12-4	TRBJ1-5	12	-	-	TGTGCCAGCAAGATAGGGGTTCAGCCCCAGCATTTT	CASKIGVQPQHF
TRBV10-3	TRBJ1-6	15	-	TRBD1	TGTGCCATCGGACAGGGAATGTCGCATAATTCACCCCTCCACTTT	CAIGQGMSHNSPLHF
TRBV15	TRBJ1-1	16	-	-	TGTGCCACCAGCAGAGGCATACACTCGGGGGGCACTGAAGCTTTCTTT	CATSRGIHSGGTEAFF
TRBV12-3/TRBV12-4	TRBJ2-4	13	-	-	TGTGCCAGCAGTTGGGAGGCAGATACGGCTAAGTACTTC	CASSWEADTAKYF
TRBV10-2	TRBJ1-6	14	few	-	TGCGCCAGCAGTGAGAGGGGGTGGGATTCACCCCTCCACTTT	CASSERGWDSPLHF
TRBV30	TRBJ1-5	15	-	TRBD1	TGTGCCTGGAGCGACCCGGGACAGGGAAATCAGCCCCAGCATTTT	CAWSDPGQGNQPQHF
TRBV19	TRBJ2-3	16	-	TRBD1	TGTGCCAGTAGTACGACCGGGACAGGGGCGACAGATACGCAGTATTTT	CASSTTGTGATDTQYF
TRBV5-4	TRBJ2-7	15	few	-	TGTGCCAGCAGCTTGGGGGCTACCTCAGGCTACGAGCAGTACTTC	CASSLGATSGYEQYF
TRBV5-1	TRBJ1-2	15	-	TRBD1	TGCGCCAGCAGCTCCTCGGGACAGGGGGACTATGGCTACACCTTC	CASSSSGQGDYGYTF
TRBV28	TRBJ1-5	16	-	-	TGTGCCAGCAGACCCCGTGGACAGTTTACGGGTCAGCCCCAGCATTTT	CASRPRGQFTGQPQHF
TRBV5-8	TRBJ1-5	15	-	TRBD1	TGTGCCAGCAGCCGTGGACAGGGTTTTTATCAGCCCCAGCATTTT	CASSRGQGFYQPQHF
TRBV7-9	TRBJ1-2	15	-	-	TGTGCCAGCAGCCCCGATGGGGGGGGCGCGATCCTCTACACCTTC	CASSPDGGGAILYTF
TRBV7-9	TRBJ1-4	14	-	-	TGTGCCAGCAGCTTAAGTCAGACTAATGAAAAACTGTTTTTT	CASSLSQTNEKLFF
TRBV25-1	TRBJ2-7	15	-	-	TGTGCCAGCAGTGAATGGACTGGTTGGGGGGACGAGCAGTACTTC	CASSEWTGWGDEQYF
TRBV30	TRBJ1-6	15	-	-	TGTGCCTGGAGTAGTCTGGGACACGATAATTCACCCCTCCACTTT	CAWSSLGHDNSPLHF
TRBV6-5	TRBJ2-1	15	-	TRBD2	TGTGCCAGCAGCGGGACTAGCGGGATTTACGATGAGCAGTTCTTC	CASSGTSGIYDEQFF
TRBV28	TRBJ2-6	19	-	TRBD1	TGTGCCAGCAGGGGGACGGGGACAGGGGATTTTAGTGGGGCCAACGTCCTGACTTTC	CASRGTGTGDFSGANVLTF
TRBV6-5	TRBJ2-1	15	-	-	TGTGCCAGCAGTACTACAGCGGGTTCCTACAATGAGCAGTTCTTC	CASSTTAGSYNEQFF
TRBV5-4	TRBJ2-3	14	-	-	TGTGCCAGCAGGACTACTAGAAGCCCAGATACGCAGTATTTT	CASRTTRSPDTQYF
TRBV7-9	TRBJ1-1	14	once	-	TGTGCCAGCAGCCTCGACAGGTTGAACACTGAAGCTTTCTTT	CASSLDRLNTEAFF
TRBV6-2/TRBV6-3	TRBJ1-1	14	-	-	TGTGCCAGCAGTCTTACAGGGATGAACACTGAAGCTTTCTTT	CASSLTGMNTEAFF
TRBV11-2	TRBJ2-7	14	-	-	TGTGCCAGCAGCTTAGCCAGGGGTAGTCACGAGCAGTACTTC	CASSLARGSHEQYF
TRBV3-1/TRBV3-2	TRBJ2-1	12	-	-	TGTGCCAGCAGCCGGACAGACAATGAGCAGTTCTTC	CASSRTDNEQFF
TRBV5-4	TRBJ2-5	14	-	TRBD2	TGTGCCAGCAGCCCCAGCGGGACCCAAGAGACCCAGTACTTC	CASSPSGTQETQYF
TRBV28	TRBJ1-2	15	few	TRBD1	TGTGCCAGCAGTCTGAGACAGGGGGCGAACTATGGCTACACCTTC	CASSLRQGANYGYTF
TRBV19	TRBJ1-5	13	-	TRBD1	TGTGCCAGTAGCAGGGGGCTCAATCAGCCCCAGCATTTT	CASSRGLNQPQHF
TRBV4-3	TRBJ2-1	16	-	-	TGCGCCAGCAGCCAAGCAAGGGGGGGGCAGTACAATGAGCAGTTCTTC	CASSQARGGQYNEQFF
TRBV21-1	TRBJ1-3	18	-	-	TGTGCCAGCAGCAAAAAGGCCGGGGGGCCAAGCTCTGGAAACACCATATATTTT	CASSKKAGGPSSGNTIYF
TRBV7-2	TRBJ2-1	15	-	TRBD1	TGTGCCAGCAGCGGCTGGACAGGCGCTTACAATGAGCAGTTCTTC	CASSGWTGAYNEQFF
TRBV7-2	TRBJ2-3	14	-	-	TGTGCCAGCAGCCCCCTAGGCCGTGAAGATACGCAGTATTTT	CASSPLGREDTQYF
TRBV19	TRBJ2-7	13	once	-	TGTGCCAGTAGTATAGGGCAGTCCTACGAGCAGTACTTC	CASSIGQSYEQYF
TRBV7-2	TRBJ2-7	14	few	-	TGTGCCACTGAAGAGGGGCGGGGTGCCTACGAGCAGTACTTC	CATEEGRGAYEQYF
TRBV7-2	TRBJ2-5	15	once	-	TGTGCCAGCAGCTTAGCCGGTGGAGGTGGAGAGACCCAGTACTTC	CASSLAGGGGETQYF
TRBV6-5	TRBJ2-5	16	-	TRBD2	TGTGCCAGCAGTTCGGGGGGAAGTGGAGAAACGGGGACCCAGTACTTC	CASSSGGSGETGTQYF
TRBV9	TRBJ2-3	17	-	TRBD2	TGTGCCAGCAGCGTAGGGGGACTAGCGGGGCTGGGGGATACGCAGTATTTT	CASSVGGLAGLGDTQYF
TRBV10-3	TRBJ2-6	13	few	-	TGTGCCATCGCGGAGGCTGGGGCCAACGTCCTGACTTTC	CAIAEAGANVLTF
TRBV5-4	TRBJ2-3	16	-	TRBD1	TGTGCCAGCAGCTCATACAGGGGTGCTCGAACAGATACGCAGTATTTT	CASSSYRGARTDTQYF
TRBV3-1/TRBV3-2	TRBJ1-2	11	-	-	TGTGCCAGCAGGAACAGGGCTGGCTACACCTTC	CASRNRAGYTF